The 18 T cell receptor beta chains listed next were all sequenced from one sample in a study of T cell responses to AZD1222 COVID-19 vaccine. Libraries were prepared by immunoSEQ multiplex PCR; TCRdb keeps only in-frame clonotypes and omits some of them. The table lists 120,000 or so clones, approximately 90% of them singletons, with about 7.7% in the top ten. The sequencing used peripheral blood, collected 28 days after the second AZD1222 dose. These receptors originate from an adult who received the AZD1222 COVID-19 vaccine.

The CDR3 region is CASSSHSASHTGARWTQYF. The CDR3 DNA follows: TGTGCCAGCAGCTCGCATTCCGCTTCCCACACAGGGGCGCGGTGGACCCAGTACTTC. This chain joins TRBV7-2 and TRBJ2-5, with 7 bases matching TRBD1. The CDR3 totals 19 residues. Germline CDR1 reads SGHTA; CDR2 reads FQGNSA. V was clipped by 4 bases and J by 7 bases; unmatched bases: 24.

The V and J genes are TRBV3-1 (or the pseudogene TRBV3-2) and TRBJ1-1; D call uncertain. The CDR3 covers 14 residues. Trimming took 0 bases from V and 1 from J, leaving 6 bases between them. Germline V gene sequence: CDR1 LGHDT, CDR2 YNNKEL (reference sequence). The CDR3 protein is CASSQDVSNTEAFF. The CDR3 DNA is TGTGCCAGCAGCCAAGATGTCTCGAACACTGAAGCTTTCTTT.

The gene calls are TRBV7-2 and TRBJ1-6; 7 nucleotides align to TRBD1. Germline lookup yields CDR1 SGHTA and CDR2 FQGNSA. The trim removed 8 bases at V and 7 bases at J, leaving 5 bases unmatched. This CDR3 has 13 amino acids. This chain's CDR3 is CASGTERNSPLHF. CDR3 DNA sequence: TGTGCCAGCGGGACAGAAAGAAATTCACCCCTCCACTTT.

This clone was recorded once. The V and J genes are TRBV7-9 and TRBJ1-2; D not certain. In germline, CDR1 is SEHNR, CDR2 FQNEAQ (reference sequence). The CDR3 spans 16 residues. V gave up 1 base and J gave up 8 bases, with 20 bases separating them. The CDR3 bases are TGTGCCAGCAGCTTAGAGCTGCGGAGCAGCCCCTCAGGCTACACCTTC. Translating it yields CASSLELRSSPSGYTF.

The chain is built from TRBV6-5 and TRBJ2-1; D is unclear. The length of the CDR3 is 13 residues. The germline V gene has CDR1 MNHEY and CDR2 SVGAGI. V shed 7 bases and J shed 6 bases, with 13 bases lying between them. The CDR3: CASIRPGSNEQFF. The CDR3 nucleotides read TGTGCCAGCATTAGGCCCGGATCCAATGAGCAGTTCTTC.

The J gene is TRBJ2-3, the V gene TRBV15; TRBD2 agrees at 7 bases. The CDR3 has 13 residues. The germline gives CDR1 LNHNV, CDR2 YYDKDF (reference sequence). J was trimmed by 2 bases and V by 7 bases; bases with no gene match: 3. The CDR3 protein is CATMGGTTDTQYF. The CDR3 DNA reads TGTGCCACCATGGGGGGGACCACAGATACGCAGTATTTT.

The chain combines TRBV29-1 with TRBJ1-2; the D is unclear. The CDR3 sequence is 13 residues long. Trimming shortened V by 6 bases and J by 7 bases, and 18 bases separated the two germline ends. CDR1 and CDR2 (germline): SQVTM, ANQGSEA. The DNA of the CDR3 is TGCAGCGTCCGGTCCCTCGGCGTGCGTGGCTACACCTTC. Its protein product is CSVRSLGVRGYTF.

The rearrangement uses TRBV29-1 and TRBJ2-2, with 7 positions matching TRBD1. Per the germline V gene, CDR1 is SQVTM and CDR2 is ANQGSEA. This CDR3 region has 14 residues. V lost 1 base, J lost 5 bases, and 4 bases stayed unmatched. Here the CDR3 DNA reads TGCAGCGTTGAAGTGTCAGGGGGAACCGGGGAGCTGTTTTTT. Translated, it gives CSVEVSGGTGELFF.

This chain uses TRBV28 with TRBJ1-4; D is unresolved. This CDR3 is 18 amino acids long. V lost 5 bases to trimming and J lost 0 bases, with 19 bases between them. The germline V gene has CDR1 MDHEN and CDR2 SYDVKM. The CDR3 is CASSPHGVWGATNEKLFF. In DNA, the CDR3 is TGTGCCAGCAGTCCCCACGGGGTTTGGGGTGCAACTAATGAAAAACTGTTTTTT.

The J gene is TRBJ2-2, the V gene TRBV19; 10 bases line up with TRBD1. Per germline, CDR1 LNHDA and CDR2 SQIVND (reference sequence). Losses at the gene ends were 6 bases for V and 7 bases for J; bases not matched to a gene: 8. This CDR3 comprises 15 residues. CDR3 bases: TGTGCCAGTAGGACGACAGGGGGCTTGGGCGGGGAGCTGTTTTTT. It translates to CASRTTGGLGGELFF.

The chain recombines TRBV28 with TRBJ1-1; possible D gene TRBD1, 6 bases. The CDR3 loop spans 15 amino acids. The germline V gene encodes CDR1 MDHEN and CDR2 SYDVKM. V was shortened by 2 bases and J by 0 bases, with 10 bases between the two germline ends. This chain's CDR3 is CASSLGTGMNTEAFF. The CDR3 nucleotides read TGTGCCAGCAGTTTAGGTACAGGGATGAACACTGAAGCTTTCTTT.

This chain uses TRBV4-1 with TRBJ2-1; D call uncertain. CDR3 length: 15 amino acids. V was trimmed by 0 bases and J by 0 bases, leaving 6 bases between them. CDR1 and CDR2 from the germline V gene are MGHRA and YSYEKL. This CDR3 is CASSQDGGSYNEQFF. CDR3 sequence (DNA): TGCGCCAGCAGCCAAGATGGCGGCTCCTACAATGAGCAGTTCTTC.

The rearrangement joins TRBV5-4 to TRBJ2-5; the D gene is possibly TRBD2 (5 bases). The V gene's germline CDR1 is SGHNT and CDR2 YYREEE (reference sequence). This CDR3 comprises 14 residues. V shed 2 bases and J shed 3 bases, with 11 bases lying between them. The DNA of the CDR3 is TGTGCCAGCAGCTTAGGTCCGGGGAAAGAGACCCAGTACTTC. Protein sequence: CASSLGPGKETQYF.

With respect to this clone: One end of the junction varies from germline; a read error may be responsible. The V and J genes are TRBV19 and TRBJ2-1; D remains ambiguous. This CDR3 region has 13 residues. Germline V gene lookup returns CDR1 LNHDA and CDR2 SQIVND (reference sequence). CDR3 sequence (DNA): TGTGCCAGTAGTCCTCATACACGGAATGAGCAATTCTTC. This encodes CASSPHTRNEQFF.

The chain carries TRBV28 and TRBJ2-1, with 13 positions matching TRBD2. CDR3 length: 15 residues. CDR1 and CDR2 (germline): MDHEN, SYDVKM. V was clipped by 7 bases and J by 4 bases; unmatched bases: 4. The CDR3 loop reads CASTLAGGPYNEQFF. The CDR3 DNA reads TGTGCCAGCACACTAGCGGGAGGGCCATACAATGAGCAGTTCTTC.

This clone was found a few times. V usage is TRBV24-1 and J usage is TRBJ2-2; a possible D gene is TRBD1 (6 bases). V gave up 6 bases and J gave up 3 bases, with 10 bases separating them. This CDR3 contains 14 residues. From germline, CDR1 is KGHDR and CDR2 SFDVKD. DNA for the CDR3: TGTGCCACCAGTTCTAACAGGGACACCGGGGAGCTGTTTTTT. As protein: CATSSNRDTGELFF.

The gene calls are TRBV11-2 and TRBJ1-6, with D perhaps TRBD1 (6 bases). The CDR3 is made up of 15 amino acids. V was trimmed by 7 bases and J by 6 bases, leaving 16 bases between them. Germline loops: CDR1 SGHAT, CDR2 FQNNGV. CDR3 DNA: TGTGCCAGCACCAACAGGGAGAGCGGTAATTCACCCCTCCACTTT. Amino acids: CASTNRESGNSPLHF. The full variable domain, in which reference TRBV11-2 and TRBJ1-6 provide the parts outside the CDR3, is EAGVAQSPRYKIIEKRQSVAFWCNPISGHATLYWYQQILGQGPKLLIQFQNNGVVDDSQLPKDRFSAERLKGVDSTLKIQPAKLEDSAVYLCASTNRESGNSPLHFGNGTRLTVT.

V and J are TRBV28 and TRBJ1-2; D is uncertain. V lost 2 bases, J lost 7 bases, and 14 bases lay in between. Germline V CDR1 and CDR2: MDHEN, SYDVKM. The CDR3 runs to 14 residues. CDR3 bases: TGTGCCAGCAGTTTAGTGTTCTCGGAAAGTGGCTACACCTTC. This codes for CASSLVFSESGYTF.